This is a list of T cell receptor beta chains from one sample in a study of regulatory T cells in long-lasting Graves disease. TCRdb redid the calling of the multiplex PCR reads with MiXCR, one entry per CDR3 protein. The sample has about 470,000 distinct CDR3 sequences; about 22% are singletons. Sequencing used peripheral blood mononuclear cells (PBMCs), obtained when the disease was refractory, from a patient treated with antithyroid drugs. These receptors came from a female donor with Graves disease. Both conserved end residues are trimmed from each CDR3.

TRBV15,TRBJ2-2,14,ATSRDVTGRTGELF
TRBV3-1,TRBJ2-5,11,ASSPLAGVTQY
TRBV6-1,TRBJ2-1,12,ASRLTIAGVKQF
TRBV20-1,TRBJ1-1,11,SARRTGAAEAF
TRBV12-3/TRBV12-4,TRBJ1-1,13,ASSPPGRLNTEAF
TRBV6-1,TRBJ1-1,14,ASSEVRGRNRPEAF
TRBV28,TRBJ1-6,16,ASSSGTGGRLYNSPLH
TRBV11-3,TRBJ2-5,16,ASSLALGLAGGGETQY
TRBV7-9,TRBJ2-5,12,ASSDRTVEETQY
TRBV11-2,TRBJ2-7,12,ASSLSRQTYEQY
TRBV7-2,TRBJ2-1,14,ASSLAVLAGYNEQF
TRBV14,TRBJ1-6,12,ASMSGIYNSPLH
TRBV27,TRBJ1-1,11,ASTAGQNTEAF
TRBV28,TRBJ2-5,12,ASSLLPGKETQY
TRBV29-1,TRBJ1-1,8,SVKDTEAF
TRBV7-9,TRBJ2-7,14,ASSLNVGLALYEQY
TRBV12-3/TRBV12-4,TRBJ2-5,12,ASLLAGAQETQY
TRBV28,TRBJ2-2,13,ASRPTAVSTGELF
TRBV9,TRBJ1-2,13,ASSVWGVGNYGYT
TRBV20-1,TRBJ1-2,11,SARDPFHYGYT
TRBV28,TRBJ2-1,11,ASKQGEYNEQF
TRBV25-1,TRBJ2-7,14,ASSPTPGTSSYEQY
TRBV7-9,TRBJ2-5,12,ASSLEGSAVGQY
TRBV6-1,TRBJ1-2,12,ASRPTRRRYGYT
TRBV6-5,TRBJ1-6,13,ASSLSTGMGSPLH
TRBV27,TRBJ1-2,13,ASSPGGRTNYGYT
TRBV28,TRBJ1-5,10,ASGNRAQPQH
TRBV10-3,TRBJ1-2,10,ATWDGEYGYT
TRBV24-1,TRBJ2-7,15,ATSDLVAGTGAYEQY
TRBV2,TRBJ1-1,15,ASSTGTGGLAMGEAF
TRBV29-1,TRBJ2-7,11,SVVTSGYYEQY
TRBV27,NA,11,ASSPSGRNEQF
TRBV7-9,TRBJ1-3,16,ASSLGPGGLFSGNTIY
TRBV29-1,TRBJ2-3,12,SVTGRAGTDTQY
TRBV7-9,TRBJ2-5,10,ASSLVEETQY
TRBV25-1,TRBJ2-4,11,ASSGQGALIQY
TRBV27,TRBJ1-1,12,ASSLSRQERHAF
TRBV20-1,TRBJ2-7,13,SARETSGTSYEQY
TRBV12-3/TRBV12-4,TRBJ2-6,17,ASSDRTGPDRSGANVLT
TRBV12-3/TRBV12-4,TRBJ1-2,10,ASSFLGGGYT
TRBV19,TRBJ1-2,13,ASTFSQELNYGYT
TRBV5-1,TRBJ1-6,15,ASRSDSPSSYNSPLH